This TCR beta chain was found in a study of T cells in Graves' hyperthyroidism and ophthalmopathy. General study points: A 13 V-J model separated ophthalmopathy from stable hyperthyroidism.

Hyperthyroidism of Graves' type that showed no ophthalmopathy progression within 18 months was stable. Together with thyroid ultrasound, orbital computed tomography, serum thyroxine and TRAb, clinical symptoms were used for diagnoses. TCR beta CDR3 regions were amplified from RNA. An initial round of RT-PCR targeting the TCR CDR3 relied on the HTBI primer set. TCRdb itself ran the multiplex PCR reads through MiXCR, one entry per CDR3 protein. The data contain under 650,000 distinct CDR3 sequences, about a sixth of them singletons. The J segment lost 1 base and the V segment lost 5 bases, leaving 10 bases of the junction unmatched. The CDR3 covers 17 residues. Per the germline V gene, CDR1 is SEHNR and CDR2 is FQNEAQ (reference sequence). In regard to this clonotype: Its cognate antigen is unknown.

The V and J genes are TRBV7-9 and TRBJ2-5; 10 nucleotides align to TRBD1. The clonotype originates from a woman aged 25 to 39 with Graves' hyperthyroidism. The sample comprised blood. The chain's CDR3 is CASSPTGGRITQETQYF. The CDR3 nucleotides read TGTGCCAGCAGCCCGACAGGGGGCCGCATAACCCAAGAGACCCAGTACTTC.